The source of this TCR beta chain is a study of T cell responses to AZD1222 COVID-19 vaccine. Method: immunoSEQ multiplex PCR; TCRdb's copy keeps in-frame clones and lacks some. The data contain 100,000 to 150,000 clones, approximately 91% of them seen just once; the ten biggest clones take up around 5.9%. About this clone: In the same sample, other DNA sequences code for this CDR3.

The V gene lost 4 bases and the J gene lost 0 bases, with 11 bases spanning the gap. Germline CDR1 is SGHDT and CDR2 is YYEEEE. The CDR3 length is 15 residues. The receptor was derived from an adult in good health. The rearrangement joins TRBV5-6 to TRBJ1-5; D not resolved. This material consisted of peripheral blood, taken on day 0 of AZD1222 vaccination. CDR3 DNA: TGTGCCAGCAGCCCCAGAGGTTATAGCAATCAGCCCCAGCATTTT. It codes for CASSPRGYSNQPQHF.